This entry lists 9 T cell receptor beta chains sequenced from one sample in a study of cytomegalovirus exposure and HLA in healthy donors. Measured with immunoSEQ multiplex PCR; TCRdb has only the in-frame clones, and not every one. The sample includes 220,000 or so clones, around nine tenths of them seen just once. Sequenced sample: PBMCs. All receptors come from a woman aged 18-30 years in good health and CMV-seronegative.

V and J are TRBV4-1 and TRBJ2-7, with D possibly being TRBD2 (5 bases). Germline loops: CDR1 MGHRA, CDR2 YSYEKL. This CDR3 has 12 amino acids. V lost 3 bases and J lost 4, with 7 bases in between. The CDR3 sequence is CASSHSGYEQYF. The CDR3 bases are TGCGCCAGCAGCCACTCGGGGTACGAGCAGTACTTC.

The J gene is TRBJ2-3, the V gene TRBV5-1, with D tentatively TRBD1 (6 bases). CDR3 length: 15 residues. Germline values: CDR1 SGHRS, CDR2 YFSETQ. V lost 5 bases to trimming and J lost 6 bases, with 19 bases between them. DNA for the CDR3: TGCGCCAGCAGTCTCGGGACACCCATTCGGGATACGCAGTATTTT. Amino acids: CASSLGTPIRDTQYF.

This clone is a singleton in its sample. The chain couples TRBV4-2 to TRBJ2-1, with TRBD2 identical over 7 bases. J lost 4 bases, V lost 0 bases, and 6 bases had no gene match. The CDR3 contains 16 residues. Germline CDR1 reads LGHNA; CDR2 reads YNFKEQ. This chain's CDR3 is CASSQDAGAEYNEQFF. In nucleotides, the CDR3 is TGTGCCAGCAGCCAAGACGCGGGAGCGGAGTACAATGAGCAGTTCTTC.

This chain connects TRBV7-2 to TRBJ2-7, with 7 positions matching TRBD2. With 5 bases clipped from V and 4 bases from J, the junction kept 14 bases outside the gene matches. This CDR3 has 16 amino acids. CDR1 is SGHTA, CDR2 FQGNSA, per germline. The CDR3 region is CASSPGFRGSMYEQYF. The CDR3 region has the DNA TGTGCCAGCAGCCCGGGGTTTCGCGGGAGTATGTACGAGCAGTACTTC.

The chain employs TRBV5-8 and TRBJ2-1, with 9 bases aligning to TRBD1. The V segment lost 4 bases and the J segment 7 bases; nucleotides outside the gene matches: 6. Germline V gene data show CDR1 as SGHTS and CDR2 as YDEGEE. The CDR3 spans 14 residues. CDR3 DNA: TGTGCCAGCAGCCTGGACGGGACAGGGAATGAGCAGTTCTTC. Residues: CASSLDGTGNEQFF.

The chain combines TRBV6-5 with TRBJ2-1; unclear D gene. Trimming shortened V by 5 bases and J by 10 bases, and 9 bases separated the two germline ends. The CDR3 runs to 11 residues. Germline V lookup: CDR1 MNHEY, CDR2 SVGAGI. The CDR3 sequence is CASSENIEQFF. The CDR3, as DNA: TGTGCCAGCAGTGAAAACATCGAGCAGTTCTTC.

This clone was counted once. This rearrangement joins TRBV6-1 to TRBJ2-1; no clear D gene. The ends were cut back, 2 bases at V and 5 bases at J, with 10 bases in the middle. The CDR3 consists of 14 residues. Germline V gives CDR1 MNHNS, CDR2 SASEGT. The CDR3 sequence: CASSEIATNNEQFF. In DNA, the CDR3 is TGTGCCAGCAGTGAAATAGCTACAAACAATGAGCAGTTCTTC.

CDR3 amino acids: CAINVGAGYTF. As DNA, the CDR3 is TGTGCCATAAACGTGGGGGCTGGCTACACCTTC. The V call is TRBV30, the J call TRBJ1-2; D is possibly TRBD1 (6 bases). The CDR3 length is 11 residues. Per germline, CDR1 GTSNPN and CDR2 SVGIG (reference sequence). V was trimmed by 8 bases and J by 7 bases, leaving 14 bases between them. Full variable domain (rest looked up from reference TRBV30 and TRBJ1-2): SQTIHQWPATLVQPVGSPLSLECTVEGTSNPNLYWYRQAAGRGLQLLFYSVGIGQISSEVPQNLSASRPQDRQFILSSKKLLLSDSGFYLCAINVGAGYTFGSGTRLTVV.

This rearrangement joins TRBV4-1 to TRBJ1-1, with 7 bases fitting TRBD1. This CDR3 is built from 17 residues. J was trimmed by 0 bases and V by 4 bases; bases with no gene match: 11. In germline, CDR1 is MGHRA, CDR2 YSYEKL. CDR3 loop: CASSLPWAGGMNTEAFF. The CDR3 nucleotides are TGCGCCAGCAGCCTCCCATGGGCAGGGGGAATGAACACTGAAGCTTTCTTT.